This TCR beta chain originates from a study of shared clonotypes between healthy human individuals. V lost 2 bases and J lost 2, with 9 bases in between. Germline V lookup: CDR1 MNHNS, CDR2 SASEGT. The CDR3 covers 14 residues. The assay was carried out at the deep level. Genomic DNA belonging to each subset was distributed in equal measure over several immunoSEQ plates. Original data processing: ImmunoSEQ gave junction-only sequences without quality scores, so filtering differed. Some clones are missing from TCRdb's copy, which holds only in-frame ones; the method was immunoSEQ multiplex PCR. The V and J calls and clone size come from that table; D and trimming were worked out from the DNA. Of millions of clones in the sample, over 85% were seen once.

The V gene is TRBV6-1, the J gene TRBJ2-5; D perhaps matches TRBD1 (5 bases). The source of this sequence is a man between 18 and 35 years old in good health. The sample consisted of naive CD4+ T cells sorted from blood. Subset indicated: CD45RA+ positively selected. CDR3 sequence reads: CASSERTRQETQYF. As DNA, the CDR3 is TGTGCCAGCAGTGAAAGGACAAGACAAGAGACCCAGTACTTC.